Listed below are T cell receptor beta chains from one sample, sequenced in a study of cytotoxic CD8 clonotypes in ibrutinib-treated CLL. Assay: immunoSEQ multiplex PCR; the TCRdb copy retains only in-frame clones and omits some. The sample carries tens of thousands of clones, 50% to 75% recorded once. Sample: PBMCs, taken after 24 months of ibrutinib treatment. The receptors were sampled from a human donor with chronic lymphocytic leukemia. The CDR3 runs from the conserved cysteine through the conserved F or W. Fields, in order: CDR3 DNA, CDR3 protein, clone size, V gene, D gene, CDR3 length, J gene. D genes are given only for firm matches. Expanded clones are given a class, and other clones once, few, many or no size at all.

TGTGCCAGCAGCGGACAGGGGGCTTATGGAAACACCATATATTTT CASSGQGAYGNTIYF few TRBV9 TRBD1 15 TRBJ1-3
TGTGCCAGCAGCCCGGGACAGGGATTCCAAGAGACCCAGTACTTC CASSPGQGFQETQYF - TRBV6-5 TRBD1 15 TRBJ2-5
TGTGCCAGCCACAGGGAAGTGTCTGGGGCCAACGTCCTGACTTTC CASHREVSGANVLTF once TRBV6-5 - 15 TRBJ2-6
TGTGCCAGCAGCGTCGCCGGGACAGGGGAATACGAGCAGTACTTC CASSVAGTGEYEQYF many TRBV9 TRBD1 15 TRBJ2-7
TGTGCCAGCATACCCGGATACGCCTACAATGAGCAGTTCTTC CASIPGYAYNEQFF - TRBV7-8 - 14 TRBJ2-1
TGTGCCAGCAGCTTGGTGGCCTCTACAGGCCCAGAGACCCAGTACTTC CASSLVASTGPETQYF - TRBV5-4 - 16 TRBJ2-5
TGTGCCAGCAGCACCCGGACCCCCGGCATTCAGTACTTC CASSTRTPGIQYF - TRBV9 - 13 TRBJ2-4
TGTGCCAGCAGCCCGCCGGGACTAGTGGTATACGAGCAGTACTTC CASSPPGLVVYEQYF - TRBV28 TRBD2 15 TRBJ2-7
TGTGCCTGGAGTAAAGGAGGTGGGGGAAGGGAGCTGTTTTTT CAWSKGGGGRELFF - TRBV30 - 14 TRBJ2-2
TGCGCCAGCAGCCAGACAGGGGGCTTCGTCGGGGACGACACCGGGGAGCTGTTTTTT CASSQTGGFVGDDTGELFF - TRBV4-1 TRBD1 19 TRBJ2-2
TGTGCCAGCAGTTCTAAGGCCGGGGGGTTGAACACCGGGGAGCTGTTTTTT CASSSKAGGLNTGELFF many TRBV7-2 TRBD2 17 TRBJ2-2
TGTGCCAGCAGTCTCACAGGGGGCGGCTACACCTTC CASSLTGGGYTF - TRBV27 TRBD1 12 TRBJ1-2
TGTGCCTGGACTGGGACAGGGGCAACACCCCTCCACTTT CAWTGTGATPLHF - TRBV30 TRBD1 13 TRBJ1-6
TGTGCCTGGAGGAGGGGTGAGGTTTCCGGGGAGCTGTTTTTT CAWRRGEVSGELFF - TRBV30 - 14 TRBJ2-2
TGTGCCAGCCGAGGGTGGTACGAGCAGTACTTC CASRGWYEQYF few TRBV19 - 11 TRBJ2-7
TGTGCCAGCAGTTACTCCGATCTCTCTGGAAACACCATATATTTT CASSYSDLSGNTIYF few TRBV6-5 - 15 TRBJ1-3
TGTGCCAGCAGCAAAGCAATCGGGGAAGGAGCCAAAAACATTCAGTACTTC CASSKAIGEGAKNIQYF - TRBV21-1 - 17 TRBJ2-4
TGTGCCAGCAGCTCCCGGGACATATCTTCCTACGAGCAGTACTTC CASSSRDISSYEQYF - TRBV7-9 - 15 TRBJ2-7
TGCGCCAGCAGCTTGGGGACAGCGAAGAATGAGCAGTTCTTC CASSLGTAKNEQFF - TRBV5-1 - 14 TRBJ2-1
TGTGCCAGCTCACCGGGAGGTATAGGTAGCAATCAGCCCCAGCATTTT CASSPGGIGSNQPQHF - TRBV18 - 16 TRBJ1-5
TGTGCCAGCAGCGTAGGTCCCAGGGTGGAGGCCGGGGAGCTGTTTTTT CASSVGPRVEAGELFF - TRBV9 - 16 TRBJ2-2
TGTGCCATCAGTGGCGGACAGGGGGCTCCTTACGAGCAGTACTTC CAISGGQGAPYEQYF - TRBV10-3 TRBD1 15 TRBJ2-7
TGTGCCAGCAGCTTGTGGAGCGGGACGGGTGAGCAGTACTTC CASSLWSGTGEQYF many TRBV5-4 TRBD2 14 TRBJ2-7
TGCAGTGCTATCCTTGGGGGGGAGTACTTC CSAILGGEYF - TRBV20-1 TRBD2 10 TRBJ2-7
TGTGCCAGCAGCATGACAGTTCACAGCACTAACTATGGCTACACCTTC CASSMTVHSTNYGYTF - TRBV5-6 - 16 TRBJ1-2
TGTGCCTCCACAGGGGACCACTTAGATGAGCAGTACTTC CASTGDHLDEQYF - TRBV30 TRBD1 13 TRBJ2-7
TGTGCCACCAGCAGAGATCGGGCGGGGCTCGGTCAGCCCCAGCATTTT CATSRDRAGLGQPQHF - TRBV15 - 16 TRBJ1-5
TGCGCCAGCAGCTTGGCAGGGAAGGGCGGCAATGAGCAGTTCTTC CASSLAGKGGNEQFF - TRBV5-1 - 15 TRBJ2-1
TGCGCCAGCAGCTCTTATCGGGGGACCGACTACAATGAGCAGTTCTTC CASSSYRGTDYNEQFF - TRBV5-1 - 16 TRBJ2-1
TGTGCCAGCAGTTGGAACAGGGTTGGCTACACCTTC CASSWNRVGYTF - TRBV28 - 12 TRBJ1-2
TGTGCCAGCAGTTACTCAGGTAGCGGGGGAAATGAGCAGTTCTTC CASSYSGSGGNEQFF - TRBV6-5 TRBD2 15 TRBJ2-1
TGTGCCAGTAGTCGGGGGTACGAGCAGTACTTC CASSRGYEQYF - TRBV19 - 11 TRBJ2-7
TGTGCCAGCAGCTTACCAGGGTTCCATACGCAGTATTTT CASSLPGFHTQYF - TRBV7-9 - 13 TRBJ2-3
TGTGCCTCCCTTATGGGGGACACTGAAGCTTTCTTT CASLMGDTEAFF - TRBV30 - 12 TRBJ1-1
TGTGCCAGCAGCCCCCGGGACAGGGGGCGGACTGAAGCTTTCTTT CASSPRDRGRTEAFF - TRBV9 TRBD1 15 TRBJ1-1
TGTGCCTGGGGAAACAGGGAGAGCTCCTACAATGAGCAGTTCTTC CAWGNRESSYNEQFF - TRBV30 - 15 TRBJ2-1
TGCAGCGTCGAAGGGGGACAGGGACCCCGGGAGCAGTACTTC CSVEGGQGPREQYF few TRBV29-1 TRBD1 14 TRBJ2-7
TGCGCCAGCAGCCGGGGCTCTGGGGCCAACGTCCTGACTTTC CASSRGSGANVLTF - TRBV5-1 - 14 TRBJ2-6
TGTGCCAGCAGCTTAGTGGCGACTAGCGGGACCTACAATGAGCAGTTCTTC CASSLVATSGTYNEQFF - TRBV7-2 TRBD2 17 TRBJ2-1
TGTGCCAGTAGTATCCGGGCCCGCACAGATACGCAGTATTTT CASSIRARTDTQYF few TRBV19 - 14 TRBJ2-3
TGTGCCAGCAGTGGGGAGTCGGAGACCCAGTACTTC CASSGESETQYF once TRBV2 - 12 TRBJ2-5
TGCGCCAGCAACCTAGCGGGAAACTCCTACGAGCAGTACTTC CASNLAGNSYEQYF - TRBV5-1 TRBD2 14 TRBJ2-7
TGTGCCAGCAGCTCTGTCCCGGGACAGGGTTGGGGACAAGAGACCCAGTACTTC CASSSVPGQGWGQETQYF - TRBV7-6 TRBD1 18 TRBJ2-5
TGTGCCAGCAGCGTAAATGACGGAAACACCATATATTTT CASSVNDGNTIYF - TRBV9 - 13 TRBJ1-3
TGTGCCGTCAATCGGCGAGGGGATGAAAAACTGTTTTTT CAVNRRGDEKLFF - TRBV6-1 - 13 TRBJ1-4
TGTGCCAGCAGGAGACCCCTCACAGATACGCAGTATTTT CASRRPLTDTQYF - TRBV6-5 - 13 TRBJ2-3
TGCGCCAGCAGTGTGCTAGCGGGAGGGGTTAGTGCGCAGTATTTT CASSVLAGGVSAQYF once TRBV10-2 TRBD2 15 TRBJ2-3
TGTGCCAGCAGCTTAGCCGGGACAGGAGCCGGCTACACCTTC CASSLAGTGAGYTF - TRBV7-8 TRBD1 14 TRBJ1-2
TGTGCCATCAGCCGGCAGACAGGGAAAGAGACCCAGTACTTC CAISRQTGKETQYF - TRBV10-3 TRBD1 14 TRBJ2-5
TGTGCCAGCAGTTTAACGAGACAGAGAGTTTATGGCTACACCTTC CASSLTRQRVYGYTF once TRBV28 - 15 TRBJ1-2
TGTGCCTGGAGTCCTCTTGGCGGCCCCACAGGGCGCGGAGAGCAGTACTTC CAWSPLGGPTGRGEQYF - TRBV30 - 17 TRBJ2-7
TGTGCCAGCAGCTTAGCCTCAAGGACAGGCAATGCTGGTGGGGCCAACGTCCTGACTTTC CASSLASRTGNAGGANVLTF - TRBV7-2 TRBD1 20 TRBJ2-6
TGTGCCAGCACCACCACAGGCTCCTACGAGCAGTACTTC CASTTTGSYEQYF - TRBV18 - 13 TRBJ2-7
TGTGCCAGCAGCGTAGTTGGGGACCCCAATTCGGAAAAACTGTTTTTT CASSVVGDPNSEKLFF once TRBV9 - 16 TRBJ1-4
TGTGCCAGCAGCCTCCCGACAGAGTATAATTCACCCCTCCACTTT CASSLPTEYNSPLHF few TRBV4-2 - 15 TRBJ1-6
TGTGCCAGCAGCTTAGATTGGGGGACAGAAGAAAAACTGTTTTTT CASSLDWGTEEKLFF few TRBV7-9 TRBD1 15 TRBJ1-4